This is a list of T cell receptor beta chains from one sample in a study of shared clonotypes between healthy human individuals. Produced via immunoSEQ multiplex PCR; TCRdb's table is partial and in-frame only. The sample lists millions of clones; around nine tenths were seen once. Sequencing was carried out using naive CD4+ T cells sorted from blood. These receptors originate from a young man in good health. Each CDR3 is given with its conserved first and last residue. D genes are given only for firm matches. Clone size is stated in some rows and not others, as once, few, many or a class when expanded.

D gene,clone size,J gene,V gene,CDR3 protein,CDR3 DNA
-,-,TRBJ1-4,TRBV2,CASSLQGVAEKLFF,TGTGCCAGCAGTTTACAGGGAGTAGCTGAAAAACTGTTTTTT
-,-,TRBJ1-1,TRBV19,CASRTNRLGADTNTEAFF,TGTGCCAGTAGGACCAACCGTCTCGGGGCCGACACTAACACTGAAGCTTTCTTT
-,-,TRBJ1-2,TRBV7-9,CASSLESNGGYTF,TGTGCCAGCAGCTTAGAGTCAAATGGTGGCTACACCTTC
TRBD2,-,TRBJ2-1,TRBV7-3,CASSLGTSDINEQFF,TGTGCCAGCAGCTTGGGGACTAGCGACATCAATGAGCAGTTCTTC
-,-,TRBJ2-7,TRBV11-2,CASMGSGVMSSYEQYF,TGTGCCAGCATGGGATCGGGGGTAATGAGCTCCTACGAGCAGTACTTC
TRBD1,few,TRBJ1-2,TRBV6-1,CASSAIGTGGNYGYTF,TGTGCCAGCAGTGCTATAGGGACAGGGGGTAACTATGGCTACACCTTC
TRBD1,-,TRBJ2-7,TRBV30,CAWSVGQGYEYF,TGTGCCTGGAGTGTGGGACAGGGTTATGAGTACTTC
-,-,TRBJ1-1,TRBV19,CASSMGRGTEAFF,TGTGCCAGTAGTATGGGGAGGGGGACTGAAGCTTTCTTT
-,-,TRBJ2-5,TRBV5-1,CASSLEGGRETQYF,TGCGCCAGCAGCTTGGAGGGGGGCCGCGAGACCCAGTACTTC
-,-,TRBJ2-3,TRBV28,CASSSGYDGHTDTQYF,TGTGCCAGCAGCTCTGGCTATGACGGACACACAGATACGCAGTATTTT
TRBD1,few,TRBJ1-1,TRBV13,CASSLAGTGYEAFF,TGTGCCAGCAGCTTAGCCGGGACAGGATATGAAGCTTTCTTT
-,once,TRBJ2-7,TRBV19,CASSGADRSYEQYF,TGTGCCAGTTCGGGGGCGGACAGGTCCTACGAGCAGTACTTC
TRBD2,-,TRBJ2-3,TRBV5-1,CASSLGLAGLGADTQYF,TGCGCCAGCAGCTTGGGACTAGCGGGCCTAGGGGCGGATACGCAGTATTTT
-,-,TRBJ1-3,TRBV9,CASSLDSTGNTIYF,TGTGCCAGCAGCCTTGACAGCACTGGAAACACCATATATTTT
TRBD2,-,TRBJ2-7,TRBV7-2,CASSQTSGSHHEQYF,TGTGCCAGCAGCCAAACTAGCGGGAGTCATCACGAGCAGTACTTC
TRBD2,-,TRBJ2-1,TRBV7-9,CASSVRGTSGSRDEQFF,TGTGCCAGCAGTGTGAGGGGGACTAGCGGGAGTCGGGATGAGCAGTTCTTC
TRBD1,-,TRBJ1-2,TRBV6-5,CASRAGTAANYGYTF,TGTGCCAGCAGGGCCGGGACAGCTGCTAACTATGGCTACACCTTC
TRBD1,-,TRBJ1-1,TRBV10-3,CAISESGTGETEAFF,TGTGCCATCAGTGAGTCTGGTACAGGGGAAACTGAAGCTTTCTTT
-,-,TRBJ2-7,TRBV5-4,CASSYYEQYF,TGTGCCAGCAGCTATTACGAGCAGTACTTC
-,-,TRBJ1-2,TRBV5-1,CASSLASENYGYTF,TGCGCCAGCAGCTTGGCTTCAGAGAACTATGGCTACACCTTC
TRBD1,-,TRBJ1-2,TRBV6-1,CASSEGQGYGYTF,TGTGCCAGCAGTGAGGGACAGGGCTATGGCTACACCTTC
-,-,TRBJ2-3,TRBV6-5,CASSHTDTQYF,TGTGCCAGCAGCCACACAGATACGCAGTATTTT
TRBD2,-,TRBJ2-5,TRBV19,CASSPGLAGMETQYF,TGTGCCAGTAGTCCGGGACTAGCGGGGATGGAGACCCAGTACTTC
-,-,TRBJ2-5,TRBV2,CASRRQVQGQETQYF,TGTGCCAGCAGAAGACAGGTTCAAGGACAAGAGACCCAGTACTTC
TRBD2,-,TRBJ2-7,TRBV27,CASRLAGLLYEQYF,TGTGCCAGCAGACTAGCGGGGTTACTCTACGAGCAGTACTTC
TRBD2,-,TRBJ2-1,TRBV10-3,CAISSGQRGNEQFF,TGTGCCATCAGCTCCGGCCAGCGGGGGAATGAGCAGTTCTTC
-,once,TRBJ2-7,TRBV7-8,CASSSPGNEQYF,TGTGCCAGCAGCTCCCCAGGGAACGAGCAGTACTTC
-,once,TRBJ1-2,TRBV7-9,CASSPYTGRANYGYTF,TGTGCCAGCAGCCCCTATACGGGGAGAGCCAACTATGGCTACACCTTC
-,-,TRBJ2-1,TRBV7-9,CASSESGTHEQFF,TGTGCCAGCAGCGAATCCGGGACTCATGAGCAGTTCTTC
TRBD1,-,TRBJ1-1,TRBV19,CASSRRQGGTEAFF,TGTGCCAGTAGTAGAAGACAGGGGGGGACTGAAGCTTTCTTT
TRBD2,-,TRBJ2-5,TRBV5-1,CASSAGSIASGSGETQYF,TGCGCCAGCAGCGCCGGCTCAATAGCTAGCGGGAGTGGGGAGACCCAGTACTTC
TRBD1,-,TRBJ1-6,TRBV25-1,CASSELGQGDNSPLHF,TGTGCCAGCAGTGAATTGGGACAGGGAGACAATTCACCCCTCCACTTT
TRBD2,once,TRBJ2-3,TRBV2,CARGAGGGVADTQYF,TGTGCCAGAGGGGCGGGGGGCGGTGTAGCAGATACGCAGTATTTT
-,-,TRBJ2-7,TRBV7-7,CASSLVPGLQRSEQYF,TGTGCTAGCAGCTTAGTACCGGGACTCCAACGCTCCGAGCAGTACTTC
-,-,TRBJ1-2,TRBV7-8,CASSLAAGSYGYTF,TGTGCCAGCAGCTTAGCGGCAGGGTCCTATGGCTACACCTTC
-,-,TRBJ2-7,TRBV9,CASSQVGGASEQYF,TGTGCCAGCAGCCAAGTGGGGGGCGCAAGCGAGCAGTACTTC